The 30 T cell receptor beta chains below all came from one sample that was sequenced in a study of glioma-infiltrating T cells. Amplification of TCR alpha and beta CDR3 regions from RNA used iRepertoire nested multiplex PCR. TCRdb analysed the multiplex PCR reads with MiXCR anew, one entry per CDR3 protein. Of about 140,000 distinct CDR3 sequences listed, around 40% are singletons. Sequencing input: glioma tissue, nonneoplastic brain tissue, or PBMCs (not recorded which). The receptors originated from a human donor with low-grade glioma or glioblastoma, undergoing nonglioma brain surgery, or in good health (not recorded which).

The chain couples TRBV12-3 or TRBV12-4 to TRBJ2-1; 9 nucleotides match TRBD1. After removal of 7 bases from V and 7 bases from J, the junction contained 5 bases not matched to a gene. There are 13 residues in the CDR3. CDR3 in DNA: TGTGCCAGCACCCCGGACAGGGGAAATGAGCAGTTCTTC. Its translation is CASTPDRGNEQFF.

The V and J genes are TRBV6-1 and TRBJ2-5; D gene uncertain. The CDR3 has 13 amino acids. From germline, CDR1 is MNHNS and CDR2 SASEGT. Trimming removed 6 bases at V and 5 bases at J, with 13 bases between. The CDR3 nucleotides are TGTGCCAGCAGCAACCCACTTAGGGAGACCCAGTACTTC. It is translated as CASSNPLRETQYF.

This clonotype was found once. At one boundary the junction diverges from the germline segment, which might be a read error. V usage is TRBV28 and J usage is TRBJ2-7, with TRBD2 identical over 9 bases. Germline V gene data show CDR1 as MDHEN and CDR2 as SYDVKM. The CDR3 runs 16 residues. Here the CDR3 DNA reads TGTGCCAGCAGTTCCCGGGGTAGCGGGAGTCCCTATGAGCAGTACTTC. This translates into CASSSRGSGSPYEQYF.

A few counts support this clonotype. This chain uses TRBV20-1 with TRBJ2-1; D uncertain. The CDR3 sequence is 15 residues long. V was pared by 0 bases and J by 5 bases, with 14 bases between. Germline CDR1 reads DFQATT; CDR2 reads SNEGSKA (reference sequence). The CDR3 region is CSARDPRSSNNEQFF. CDR3 DNA sequence: TGCAGTGCTAGAGATCCCCGGAGCTCGAACAATGAGCAGTTCTTC.

V is TRBV29-1 and J is TRBJ1-2, with D tentatively TRBD1 (5 bases). This CDR3 has 11 residues. CDR1 and CDR2 (germline): SQVTM, ANQGSEA. The germline V and J ends were trimmed by 3 bases and 9 bases, with 11 bases remaining between them. CDR3 coding DNA: TGCAGCGTTGACGGCCAGGGCAGCTACACCTTC. It yields the protein CSVDGQGSYTF.

The CDR3 coding sequence is TGTGCCACCAGCAGAGATTGCTGGGAGCATGGCTACACCTTC. As protein: CATSRDCWEHGYTF. This chain joins TRBV15 and TRBJ1-2; D call uncertain. CDR1 is LNHNV and CDR2 is YYDKDF in the germline V gene (reference sequence). The CDR3 runs 14 residues. Between the trimmed V and J ends, which lost 0 bases and 6 bases, there was a span of 11 bases.

This clonotype was observed a handful of times. This chain uses TRBV11-2 with TRBJ2-7; D ambiguous. Germline CDR1 and CDR2: SGHAT and FQNNGV. The ends were cut back, 5 bases at V and 2 bases at J, with 13 bases in the middle. The CDR3 spans 14 residues. The CDR3 here is CASSIMGFPYEQYF. The CDR3, as DNA: TGTGCCAGCAGCATCATGGGGTTCCCCTACGAGCAGTACTTC. The full variable domain, rest sourced from reference TRBV11-2 and TRBJ2-7, is EAGVAQSPRYKIIEKRQSVAFWCNPISGHATLYWYQQILGQGPKLLIQFQNNGVVDDSQLPKDRFSAERLKGVDSTLKIQPAKLEDSAVYLCASSIMGFPYEQYFGPGTRLTVT.

There are a few counts of this clonotype. V gene TRBV20-1 combines with J gene TRBJ1-1; no reliable D call. The germline gives CDR1 DFQATT, CDR2 SNEGSKA (reference sequence). The V end lost 0 bases, the J end lost 1 base, and 12 bases lay between the germline ends. The length of the CDR3 is 15 residues. This CDR3 reads CSARDPRNGNTEAFF. CDR3 DNA: TGCAGTGCTAGAGATCCCCGAAATGGGAACACTGAAGCTTTCTTT.

The rearrangement uses TRBV6-4 and TRBJ2-2; weak D call: TRBD1 (5 bases). The V gene lost 5 bases and the J gene lost 0 bases, with 19 bases spanning the gap. In germline, CDR1 is MRHNA, CDR2 SNTAGT. The CDR3 spans 18 residues. The CDR3 nucleotides are TGTGCCAGCAGTCTTTATCCTAAGGGGCTGGCGAACACCGGGGAGCTGTTTTTT. It codes for CASSLYPKGLANTGELFF.

This clonotype was counted a few times. J is TRBJ2-2 and V is TRBV6-2 or TRBV6-3; TRBD2 aligns across 7 bases. Germline CDR1 reads MNHEY; CDR2 reads SVGEGT. This CDR3 contains 12 residues. V shed 8 bases, J shed 7 bases, and the junction held 4 bases outside the gene matches. CDR3 region: CASQVAGGELFF. The CDR3 DNA is TGTGCCAGCCAAGTAGCGGGCGGGGAGCTGTTTTTT.

The chain uses TRBV5-4 and TRBJ2-5; D might be TRBD1 (6 bases). Germline CDR1 is SGHNT and CDR2 is YYREEE (reference sequence). The V gene lost 3 bases and the J gene lost 2 bases, with 11 bases spanning the gap. The CDR3 spans 14 residues. Here the CDR3 reads CASSSDSLQETQYF. The CDR3 bases are TGTGCCAGCAGCTCGGACAGCCTGCAAGAGACCCAGTACTTC.

The chain recombines TRBV18 with TRBJ1-1; D might be TRBD1 (5 bases). Germline loops: CDR1 KGHSH, CDR2 LQKENI. The V end was cut by 2 bases, the J end by 7 bases, with 14 bases between. The CDR3 covers 14 residues. As DNA, the CDR3 is TGTGCCAGCTCACCAAGAGAGACAGAGATTGAAGCTTTCTTT. Residues: CASSPRETEIEAFF.

This clonotype turned up a few times. The chain employs TRBV20-1 and TRBJ1-5; tentative D call: TRBD1 (5 bases). CDR3 length: 13 amino acids. Per germline, CDR1 DFQATT and CDR2 SNEGSKA (reference sequence). The V end lost 8 bases, the J end lost 0 bases, and 11 bases lay between the germline ends. CDR3 bases: TGCAGTATTCAGGGTCTTAGCAATCAGCCCCAGCATTTT. It translates to CSIQGLSNQPQHF.

In its sample, this clonotype was seen many times. The chain links TRBV15 to TRBJ2-7; D not certain. This CDR3 is built from 13 residues. CDR1 is LNHNV and CDR2 is YYDKDF in the germline V gene (reference sequence). With 1 base removed from V and 4 bases from J, the gap between germline ends came to 8 bases. CDR3 DNA: TGTGCCACCAGCAGAGTTGCGGAGTACGAGCAGTACTTC. It translates to CATSRVAEYEQYF.

The genes are TRBV5-4 and TRBJ1-1, with D unclear. V was pared by 0 bases and J by 2 bases, with 11 bases between. The germline V gene has CDR1 SGHNT and CDR2 YYREEE (reference sequence). CDR3 length: 15 residues. CDR3 in amino acids: CASSLDTGYNTEAFF. CDR3 nucleotide sequence: TGTGCCAGCAGCTTGGATACGGGATATAACACTGAAGCTTTCTTT.

The chain combines TRBV20-1 with TRBJ2-3; D is unclear. CDR3 size: 12 residues. V lost 3 bases and J lost 2, with 6 bases in between. Germline CDR1 reads DFQATT; CDR2 reads SNEGSKA (reference sequence). CDR3 protein: CSASPTTDTQYF. As DNA, the CDR3 is TGCAGTGCTAGCCCAACCACAGATACGCAGTATTTT.

The rearrangement uses TRBV6-1 and TRBJ2-1; 9 bases are shared with TRBD2. Per the germline V gene, CDR1 is MNHNS and CDR2 is SASEGT. The V segment lost 6 bases and the J segment 3 bases; nucleotides outside the gene matches: 6. The CDR3 contains 15 residues. DNA of the CDR3: TGTGCCAGCAGGAGAGCGGGGGGATTCTACAATGAGCAGTTCTTC. Translating it yields CASRRAGGFYNEQFF.

The J gene is TRBJ2-7, the V gene TRBV25-1; 9 bases align to TRBD1. V shed 4 bases, J shed 5 bases, and the junction held 6 bases outside the gene matches. Germline V gene data show CDR1 as MGHDK and CDR2 as SYGVNS. The CDR3 totals 14 residues. The CDR3 sequence is CASSVGTGLDEQYF. CDR3 nucleotide sequence: TGTGCCAGCAGTGTAGGGACAGGGCTCGACGAGCAGTACTTC.

The J gene is TRBJ1-4, the V gene TRBV7-2; no firm D call. The CDR3 covers 14 residues. Germline V gene data show CDR1 as SGHTA and CDR2 as FQGNSA. The germline V and J ends were trimmed by 2 bases and 6 bases, with 10 bases remaining between them. In nucleotides, the CDR3 is TGTGCCAGCAGCTTAAGGCGTGGGGATGAAAAACTGTTTTTT. This sequence encodes CASSLRRGDEKLFF.

The chain links TRBV15 to TRBJ2-3; 9 positions agree with TRBD2. The J segment lost 2 bases and the V segment lost 4 bases, leaving 4 bases of the junction unmatched. Germline V gives CDR1 LNHNV, CDR2 YYDKDF (reference sequence). This CDR3 has 15 amino acids. CDR3 DNA sequence: TGTGCCACCAGCAAGGCGGGGGGGTTCACAGATACGCAGTATTTT. As protein: CATSKAGGFTDTQYF. The variable domain in full, completed from reference TRBV15 and TRBJ2-3, reads DAMVIQNPRYQVTQFGKPVTLSCSQTLNHNVMYWYQQKSSQAPKLLFHYYDKDFNNEADTPDNFQSRRPNTSFCFLDIRSPGLGDTAMYLCATSKAGGFTDTQYFGPGTRLTVL.

A few counts support this clonotype. The chain couples TRBV27 to TRBJ1-2, with D possibly TRBD1 on 6 matching bases. The V and J ends lost 6 bases and 3 bases respectively, with 17 bases between them. This CDR3 is 15 amino acids long. Germline CDR1 is MNHEY and CDR2 is SMNVEV (reference sequence). The CDR3 reads CASSDQMGAYYGYTF. CDR3 DNA: TGTGCCAGCAGCGACCAGATGGGGGCCTACTATGGCTACACCTTC.

The chain employs TRBV6-6 and TRBJ1-1; the D is unclear. Trimming removed 0 bases from V and 3 bases from J, with 17 bases in between. This CDR3 is 17 amino acids long. Germline CDR1 and CDR2: MNHNY and SVGAGI (reference sequence). CDR3 bases: TGTGCCAGCAGTTACTCGGTTCGAGGTTGTGGCCACACTGAAGCTTTCTTT. It encodes CASSYSVRGCGHTEAFF.

This clonotype was observed at least ten times. J is TRBJ2-1 and V is TRBV6-2 or TRBV6-3; 8 positions agree with TRBD1. This CDR3 region has 14 residues. The germline V gene has CDR1 MNHEY and CDR2 SVGEGT. The V and J ends lost 6 bases and 0 bases, in that order; junction bases with no gene match: 1. This chain's CDR3 is CASRQGGSYNEQFF. In DNA, the CDR3 is TGTGCCAGCAGACAGGGGGGCTCCTACAATGAGCAGTTCTTC.

V gene TRBV6-1 combines with J gene TRBJ2-1; 9 nucleotides agree with TRBD2. The ends lost 7 bases at V and 3 bases at J; junction bases unmatched: 7. Germline loops: CDR1 MNHNS, CDR2 SASEGT. This CDR3 spans 15 amino acids. This CDR3 reads CASTRSGGNYNEQFF. CDR3 DNA: TGTGCCAGCACCCGTAGCGGGGGAAACTACAATGAGCAGTTCTTC.

The CDR3 DNA reads TGCGCCAGCAGCCTCTTACTCAGGGGAACCACAGATACGCAGTATTTT. Amino acid sequence: CASSLLLRGTTDTQYF. This chain uses TRBV4-3 with TRBJ2-3; a weak D match, TRBD1 (6 bases). This CDR3 is built from 16 residues. Between the trimmed V and J ends, which lost 4 bases and 2 bases, there was a span of 16 bases. Looked up from germline, CDR1 is LGHNA and CDR2 is YSLEER.

The chain links TRBV19 to TRBJ1-6, with 10 bases lining up with TRBD1. Trimming removed 7 bases from V and 8 bases from J; junction bases left unmatched: 5. This CDR3 has 14 residues. In germline, CDR1 is LNHDA, CDR2 SQIVND (reference sequence). CDR3 amino acids: CASKRDRGDSPLHF. For the CDR3, the DNA is TGTGCCAGTAAACGGGACAGGGGTGATTCACCCCTCCACTTT.

This chain connects TRBV6-1 to TRBJ2-7; D remains ambiguous. The CDR3 contains 13 residues. Germline CDR1 is MNHNS and CDR2 is SASEGT. V was cut by 5 bases and J by 2 bases, with 10 bases left in between. The CDR3 DNA reads TGTGCCAGCAGTTCCGGGCCTACCTACGAGCAGTACTTC. Protein sequence: CASSSGPTYEQYF.

V usage is TRBV4-3 and J usage is TRBJ2-3; maybe TRBD1 (5 bases). Germline CDR1 LGHNA, CDR2 YSLEER. V lost 5 bases, J lost 4 bases, and 13 bases lay in between. The CDR3 length is 14 residues. In DNA form, the CDR3 reads TGCGCCAGCAGCTTACCTCAGGGATCAGATACGCAGTATTTT. Translating gives CASSLPQGSDTQYF.

The V call is TRBV6-1, the J call TRBJ2-7; no reliable D call. This CDR3 comprises 12 residues. V dropped 8 bases and J dropped 2 bases, with 10 bases sitting between them. Germline CDR1 reads MNHNS; CDR2 reads SASEGT. CDR3 in amino acids: CASRAIAYEQYF. Written as DNA, the CDR3 is TGTGCCAGCCGGGCGATAGCCTACGAGCAGTACTTC.

In this sample, this clonotype turned up a few times. The chain combines TRBV6-2 or TRBV6-3 with TRBJ2-3; D may match TRBD1 or TRBD2 (5 bases each). CDR1 and CDR2 (germline): MNHEY, SVGEGT. The CDR3 has 14 residues. Trimming took off 2 bases at V and 6 bases at J, with 12 bases between the two ends. CDR3: CASSYLGTRDTQYF. DNA of the CDR3: TGTGCCAGCAGTTACCTAGGGACCCGGGATACGCAGTATTTT.